This TCR beta chain was sequenced in a study of CD8+ T cells in alopecia areata. Study-level background: Treated individuals took tofacitinib by mouth, 5 to 10 mg twice daily. The study, taken as a whole, reports: Expanded CD8+ clones among the top 100, as well as scalp clonality, were significantly decreased by tofacitinib. Scalp lesions, especially in alopecia totalis/universalis, had higher clonality than normal scalp. Scalp data also include sequences from resident alphabeta T cells of normal skin.

The treatment was: oral pan-JAK inhibitor, 5-10 mg twice daily. A remark on this clone: Its antigen is unknown.

RNA extraction was followed by reverse transcription into cDNA, which acted as the sequencing template. Here immunoSEQ multiplex PCR was the method, and the copy in TCRdb shows in-frame clones only, minus some. This sample has some 170,000 clones, with about three fifths found just once. The CDR3 is 17 residues long. Germline assignment: CDR1 SEHNR and CDR2 FQNEAQ (reference sequence). Trimming shortened V by 5 bases and J by 2 bases, and 18 bases separated the two germline ends. This chain links TRBV7-9 with TRBJ2-2, with D possibly being TRBD2 (6 bases). Sequenced here: CD4+ T cells sorted from blood, sampled between weeks 55 and 65, from a patient treated with tofacitinib. The sequence derives from a human donor with alopecia areata. The CDR3 spells CASSPSRGSGNTGELFF. The CDR3 bases are TGTGCCAGCAGCCCATCTCGGGGTAGCGGCAACACCGGGGAGCTGTTTTTT. Using reference TRBV7-9 and TRBJ2-2 for the parts outside the CDR3, the full variable domain is DTGVSQNPRHKITKRGQNVTFRCDPISEHNRLYWYRQTLGQGPEFLTYFQNEAQLEKSRLLSDRFSAERPKGSFSTLEIQRTEQGDSAMYLCASSPSRGSGNTGELFFGEGSRLTVL.